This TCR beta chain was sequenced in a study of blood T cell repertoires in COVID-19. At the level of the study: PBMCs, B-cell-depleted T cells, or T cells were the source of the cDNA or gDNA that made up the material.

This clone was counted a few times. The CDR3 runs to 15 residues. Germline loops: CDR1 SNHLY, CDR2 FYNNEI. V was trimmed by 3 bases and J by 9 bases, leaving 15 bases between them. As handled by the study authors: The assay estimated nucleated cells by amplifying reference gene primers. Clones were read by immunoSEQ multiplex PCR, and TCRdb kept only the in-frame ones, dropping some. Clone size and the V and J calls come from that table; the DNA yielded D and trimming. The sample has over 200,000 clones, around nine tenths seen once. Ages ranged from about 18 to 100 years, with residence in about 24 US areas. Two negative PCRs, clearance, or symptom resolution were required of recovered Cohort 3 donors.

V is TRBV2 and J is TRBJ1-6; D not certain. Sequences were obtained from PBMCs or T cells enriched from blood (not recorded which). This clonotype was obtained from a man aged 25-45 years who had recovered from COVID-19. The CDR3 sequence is CASSDLSERISPLHF. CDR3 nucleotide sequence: TGTGCCAGCAGTGACCTGAGCGAAAGGATTTCACCCCTCCACTTT.